Below, 4 T cell receptor beta chains from the same sample are listed, as sequenced in a study of post-analysis software for immune sequencing data. The authors incorporated unique molecular identifiers into the TCR beta cDNA libraries. One entry per CDR3 protein results from TCRdb running MiXCR on the PCR reads. The sample includes approximately 260,000 distinct CDR3 sequences, 30% to 45% of them seen just once. Their specific antigens are unknown. Points from the study as a whole: Patients carried a handful of TRBV segments more frequently than controls did, and TRBV5-6, TRBV5-1 and TRBV20-1 were among them.

What was sequenced was blood. These receptors were collected from a girl aged 5-17 years with multiple sclerosis.

As concerns this clonotype: This sequence may be a read error, since a much larger clone differs from it by one base. This sequence joins TRBV6-5 and TRBJ2-5; D gene uncertain. The CDR3 has 14 residues. Per germline, CDR1 MNHEY and CDR2 SVGAGI. V lost 2 bases and J lost 5, with 12 bases in between. The CDR3 reads CASSYVQSSETQYF. Here the CDR3 DNA reads TGTGCCAGCAGTTACGTCCAGAGCTCTGAGACCCAGTACTTC.

The V and J genes are TRBV5-6 and TRBJ2-5; 11 bases line up with TRBD2. V lost 0 bases to trimming and J lost 11 bases; unmatched junction nucleotides: 9. Germline values: CDR1 SGHDT, CDR2 YYEEEE. The CDR3 has 15 amino acids. The CDR3 DNA reads as TGTGCCAGCAGCTTGGAACTAGCGGGAGTGGATGGGCAGTACTTC. Translating it yields CASSLELAGVDGQYF.

This clonotype has a count of ten or more. The chain links TRBV7-2 to TRBJ2-1, with TRBD2 matching 15 bases. From germline, CDR1 is SGHTA and CDR2 FQGNSA. This CDR3 region has 15 residues. Trimming cost V 5 bases and J 7 bases; bases outside gene matches: 3. The CDR3 is CASSAGTSGRNEQFF. CDR3 nucleotide sequence: TGTGCCAGCAGCGCCGGGACTAGCGGGAGGAATGAGCAGTTCTTC.

The rearrangement uses TRBV7-6 and TRBJ1-2; 7 bases line up with TRBD1. CDR1 is SGHVS, CDR2 FNYEAQ, per germline. J lost 5 bases, V lost 5 bases, and 8 bases had no gene match. The CDR3 consists of 14 residues. CDR3 sequence (DNA): TGTGCCAGCAGCCAGGGACAGACCCGATATGGCTACACCTTC. This encodes CASSQGQTRYGYTF.